Each of the 15 T cell receptor beta chains below was sequenced from the same sample in a study of blood T cell repertoires in COVID-19. The repertoire was sequenced with immunoSEQ multiplex PCR; TCRdb's copy has only in-frame clones and lacks some. Altogether about 190,000 clones are present, more than 60% being singletons, with the ten largest covering approximately 13%. The specimen sequenced was peripheral blood. These TCRs come from a woman aged 45 to 65 with acute or convalescent COVID-19.

This clone has at least ten counts. This rearrangement joins TRBV25-1 to TRBJ2-1, with a tentative D call TRBD1 (6 bases). The V end was cut by 3 bases, the J end by 8 bases, with 20 bases between. This CDR3 is built from 16 residues. Germline V lookup: CDR1 MGHDK, CDR2 SYGVNS. The CDR3 DNA sequence: TGTGCCAGCAGTGATCCTTACTCGCCCCACAGGGATGAGCAGTTCTTC. This gives the protein CASSDPYSPHRDEQFF.

The gene calls are TRBV25-1 and TRBJ1-3; D perhaps matches TRBD1 (6 bases). Germline assignment: CDR1 MGHDK and CDR2 SYGVNS. The CDR3 totals 16 residues. The germline V and J ends were trimmed by 5 bases and 0 bases, with 14 bases remaining between them. The CDR3 DNA reads as TGTGCCAGCAGTCCAAGGACAGCCATCTCTGGAAACACCATATATTTT. Translated: CASSPRTAISGNTIYF.

The chain joins TRBV18 to TRBJ2-2; TRBD2 might be the D (5 bases). Germline V CDR1 and CDR2: KGHSH, LQKENI. Trimming took 11 bases from V and 0 from J, leaving 13 bases between them. The CDR3 has 14 amino acids. Here the CDR3 DNA reads TGTGCCGCGAGGGAAGCCGCGAACACCGGGGAGCTGTTTTTT. Translated, it gives CAAREAANTGELFF.

V is TRBV2 and J is TRBJ1-5; D gene ambiguous. The CDR3 totals 13 residues. Trimming pared 8 bases from V and 4 bases from J, leaving 12 bases between. Looked up from germline, CDR1 is SNHLY and CDR2 is FYNNEI. In DNA form, the CDR3 reads TGTGCCAGCTTCCGGGATTCGAATCAGCCCCAGCATTTT. This sequence encodes CASFRDSNQPQHF.

J is TRBJ1-1 and V is TRBV18; D is possibly TRBD1 (5 bases). The CDR3 runs 13 residues. The V end lost 3 bases, the J end lost 6 bases, and 11 bases lay between the germline ends. From germline, CDR1 is KGHSH and CDR2 LQKENI. CDR3 coding DNA: TGTGCCAGCTCACCCTTCTCAGGGTCTGAAGCTTTCTTT. The encoded protein is CASSPFSGSEAFF.

The genes are TRBV23-1 and TRBJ2-7; 7 bases align to TRBD1. TRBV23-1 carries the ORF label, with uncertain function. V lost 3 bases, J lost 3 bases, and 8 bases stayed unmatched. The CDR3 has 15 amino acids. The CDR3 loop is CASSQRWTGYYEQYF. The CDR3 DNA is TGCGCCAGCAGTCAGCGCTGGACAGGCTACTACGAGCAGTACTTC.

The rearrangement joins TRBV3-1 (or the pseudogene TRBV3-2) to TRBJ1-3; perhaps TRBD1 as D (5 bases). Trimming took 8 bases from V and 3 from J, leaving 8 bases between them. Germline-derived CDR1 and CDR2 are LGHDT and YNNKEL (reference sequence). The CDR3 is 12 residues long. The CDR3 DNA is TGTGCCAGCGGAACAGGTGGAAACACCATATATTTT. Residues: CASGTGGNTIYF.

V and J are TRBV2 and TRBJ1-6; TRBD1 matches 8 bases. This CDR3 is 16 amino acids long. The ends lost 6 bases at V and 10 bases at J; junction bases unmatched: 14. Germline V gene data show CDR1 as SNHLY and CDR2 as FYNNEI. The CDR3 sequence is CASSQDQGASRSPLHF. DNA of the CDR3: TGTGCCAGCAGCCAGGATCAGGGGGCCTCGCGGTCACCCCTCCACTTT.

The rearrangement joins TRBV19 to TRBJ1-1; 7 nucleotides align to TRBD1. Germline values: CDR1 LNHDA, CDR2 SQIVND (reference sequence). The J segment lost 0 bases and the V segment lost 9 bases, leaving 7 bases of the junction unmatched. The length of the CDR3 is 14 residues. CDR3 bases: TGTGCCAGCCGAATAGGGGGCATGAACACTGAAGCTTTCTTT. Translated, it gives CASRIGGMNTEAFF.

The sample holds a few counts of this clone. The CDR3 here is CASRPQGAVTEAFF. The CDR3, as DNA: TGTGCCAGCCGTCCCCAGGGGGCGGTCACTGAAGCTTTCTTT. This chain joins TRBV27 and TRBJ1-1; 8 bases are shared with TRBD1. The CDR3 has 14 amino acids. With 8 bases clipped from V and 4 bases from J, the junction kept 9 bases outside the gene matches. The germline V gene has CDR1 MNHEY and CDR2 SMNVEV (reference sequence).

The rearrangement links TRBV6-1 to TRBJ1-3, with 10 bases fitting TRBD1. V lost 5 bases to trimming and J lost 7 bases; unmatched junction nucleotides: 5. This CDR3 comprises 14 residues. Germline V gene data show CDR1 as MNHNS and CDR2 as SASEGT. CDR3 coding DNA: TGTGCCAGCAGTTGGACAGGGGGTGGGAACACCATATATTTT. Translating gives CASSWTGGGNTIYF.

This clone was picked up many times. The chain is built from TRBV5-1 and TRBJ2-3, with TRBD2 matching 9 bases. The CDR3 contains 16 residues. In germline, CDR1 is SGHRS, CDR2 YFSETQ. The junction had 7 bases not matched to a gene; V was cut back by 4 bases and J by 1 base. Here the CDR3 reads CASSLISGGGTDTQYF. The CDR3, as DNA: TGCGCCAGCAGCCTCATTAGCGGGGGAGGCACAGATACGCAGTATTTT. Full variable domain (missing parts from reference TRBV5-1 and TRBJ2-3): KAGVTQTPRYLIKTRGQQVTLSCSPISGHRSVSWYQQTPGQGLQFLFEYFSETQRNKGNFPGRFSGRQFSNSRSEMNVSTLELGDSALYLCASSLISGGGTDTQYFGPGTRLTVL.

This clone was seen only a few times. This CDR3 reads CASRRLDRATEAFF. In nucleotides, the CDR3 is TGTGCCAGCAGACGACTGGACAGGGCTACTGAAGCTTTCTTT. V usage is TRBV6-5 and J usage is TRBJ1-1, with 8 bases that match TRBD1. This CDR3 is 14 amino acids long. Germline V gene lookup returns CDR1 MNHEY and CDR2 SVGAGI. The V and J ends lost 6 bases and 5 bases, in that order; junction bases with no gene match: 8.

V is TRBV14 and J is TRBJ2-2; 8 nucleotides align to TRBD1. CDR1 is SGHDN, CDR2 FVKESK, per germline. V dropped 1 base and J dropped 4; count of bases not matched to a gene: 11. This CDR3 is 18 amino acids long. CDR3 sequence: CASSQGATGVYGTGELFF. The CDR3 DNA follows: TGTGCCAGCAGCCAAGGAGCGACAGGGGTGTATGGCACCGGGGAGCTGTTTTTT.

The sample holds one count of this clone. J is TRBJ1-5 and V is TRBV6-2 or TRBV6-3; D possibly corresponds to TRBD1 (6 bases). CDR1 is MNHEY, CDR2 SVGEGT, per germline. CDR3 size: 17 residues. The V gene lost 2 bases and the J gene lost 6 bases, with 20 bases spanning the gap. This CDR3 is CASSYASSRGFTQPQHF. DNA for the CDR3: TGTGCCAGCAGTTACGCATCTAGCAGGGGTTTCACTCAGCCCCAGCATTTT.